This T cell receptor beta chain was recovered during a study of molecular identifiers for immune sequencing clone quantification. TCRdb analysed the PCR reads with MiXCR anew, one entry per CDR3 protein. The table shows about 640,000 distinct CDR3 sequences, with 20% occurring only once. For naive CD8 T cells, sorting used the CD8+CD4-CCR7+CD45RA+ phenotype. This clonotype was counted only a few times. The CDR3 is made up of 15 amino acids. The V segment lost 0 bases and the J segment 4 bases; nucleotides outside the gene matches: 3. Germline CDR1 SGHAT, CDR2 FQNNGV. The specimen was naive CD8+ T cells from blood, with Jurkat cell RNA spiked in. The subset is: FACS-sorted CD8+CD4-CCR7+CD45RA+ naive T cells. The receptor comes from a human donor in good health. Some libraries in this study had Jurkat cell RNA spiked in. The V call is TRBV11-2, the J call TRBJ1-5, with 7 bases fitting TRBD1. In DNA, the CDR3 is TGTGCCAGCAGCTTAGAAGGGGGCGTTAATCAGCCCCAGCATTTT. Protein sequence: CASSLEGGVNQPQHF.